This entry concerns a single T cell receptor beta chain. The data were obtained in a study of blood T cell repertoires in COVID-19. Overall study context: Material from acute and convalescent COVID-19 was sourced from the United States, Italy and Spain.

Per the study methods: Cell counts per sample came from amplifying reference gene primers. TCRdb's copy holds only in-frame clones and misses some; the assay was immunoSEQ multiplex PCR. V, J and clone size derive from that table, while D and trimming were established from the DNA sequence. The table lists around 20,000 clones, about four fifths of them singletons. Source material: peripheral blood. This sequence was found in a human donor in a cohort sampled during active COVID-19.

The CDR3 loop is CASSPTSRETQYF. CDR3 in DNA: TGTGCCAGCAGCCCGACTAGCAGGGAGACCCAGTACTTC. The V gene is TRBV3-1 (or the pseudogene TRBV3-2), the J gene TRBJ2-5; 7 nucleotides line up with TRBD2. The CDR3 consists of 13 residues. Losses at the gene ends were 4 bases for V and 5 bases for J; bases not matched to a gene: 4. Germline V lookup: CDR1 LGHDT, CDR2 YNNKEL (reference sequence).